Each of the 32 T cell receptor beta chains below was sequenced from the same sample in a study of tumour-infiltrating T cells in Burkitt lymphoma. Sequenced by immunoSEQ multiplex PCR; TCRdb stores in-frame clones only, minus some. The sample carries 15,000 to 20,000 clones, around four fifths recorded once. Sequenced: tumor tissue. These receptors were taken from a human donor with diffuse large B-cell lymphoma.

This rearrangement joins TRBV5-6 to TRBJ1-5; a weak D match, TRBD1 (5 bases). V dropped 4 bases and J dropped 2 bases, with 19 bases sitting between them. The V gene's germline CDR1 is SGHDT and CDR2 YYEEEE. The CDR3 consists of 17 residues. The CDR3: CASSRGGPHLGNQPQHF. The CDR3 region has the DNA TGTGCCAGCAGCCGGGGCGGGCCTCACCTCGGCAATCAGCCCCAGCATTTT.

This clone was observed once. The V call is TRBV16, the J call TRBJ2-2; no definite D call. The CDR3 is made up of 16 amino acids. Germline V gene sequence: CDR1 KGHSY, CDR2 FQNENV. Trimming shortened V by 4 bases and J by 3 bases, and 15 bases separated the two germline ends. CDR3 nucleotides: TGTGCCAGCAGCCTCCGAAAAGGCTCCGACACCGGGGAGCTGTTTTTT. Translated, it gives CASSLRKGSDTGELFF.

The chain has TRBV10-3 and TRBJ2-7; unclear D gene. CDR1 ENHRY and CDR2 SYGVKD come from the germline V gene. Between the trimmed V and J ends, which lost 6 bases and 2 bases, there was a span of 8 bases. The CDR3 spans 12 residues. The CDR3 DNA reads TGTGCCATCAGCGACATGCCCTACGAGCAGTACTTC. It codes for CAISDMPYEQYF.

This chain links TRBV29-1 with TRBJ1-5; D ambiguous. The CDR3 is made up of 13 amino acids. Per the germline V gene, CDR1 is SQVTM and CDR2 is ANQGSEA. Trimming shortened V by 2 bases and J by 1 base, and 6 bases separated the two germline ends. CDR3 sequence: CSVEFQSNQPQHF. The CDR3 DNA reads as TGCAGCGTTGAATTTCAGAGCAATCAGCCCCAGCATTTT.

The gene calls are TRBV7-8 and TRBJ1-2; 7 bases are a match to TRBD1. The germline gives CDR1 SGHVS, CDR2 FQNEAQ. Trimming cost V 3 bases and J 12 bases; bases outside gene matches: 10. The CDR3 sequence is 13 residues long. The CDR3 DNA reads as TGTGCCAGCAGCTTTGGGACAGTGGGGGGGGACACCTTC. Protein product: CASSFGTVGGDTF.

The chain links TRBV4-3 to TRBJ1-2; 7 bases are a match to TRBD1. Germline trimming cut 0 bases from V and 7 bases from J; bases unmatched to any gene: 8. The germline gives CDR1 LGHNA, CDR2 YSLEER. CDR3 size: 15 residues. CDR3 coding DNA: TGCGCCAGCAGCCAAGATAGGGGGCAGGGGTTTGGCTACACCTTC. Its translation: CASSQDRGQGFGYTF.

With regard to this clone: Sequence at one end of the junction differs from germline and may be a read error. This rearrangement joins TRBV10-2 to TRBJ2-3; 7 nucleotides agree with TRBD2. This CDR3 is built from 13 residues. The germline CDR1 and CDR2 sequences are WSHSY and SAAADI. The CDR3 spells CASSEVAGDTQYF. CDR3 nucleotides: TGCGCTAGCAGTGAGGTAGCGGGAGATACGCAGTATTTT.

The sample holds one count of this clone. V and J are TRBV29-1 and TRBJ1-2; D not certain. Between the trimmed V and J ends, which lost 0 bases and 6 bases, there was a span of 5 bases. The CDR3 is 11 amino acids. Germline V gives CDR1 SQVTM, CDR2 ANQGSEA. The CDR3 DNA is TGCAGCGTTGAAGAAACAGATGGCTACACCTTC. Translating gives CSVEETDGYTF.

Turning to this clone: Other DNA sequences in the same sample also yield this CDR3. This sequence joins TRBV5-6 and TRBJ1-4; no definite D call. Trimming removed 2 bases from V and 0 bases from J, with 8 bases in between. This CDR3 has 15 residues. Germline CDR1 is SGHDT and CDR2 is YYEEEE. The CDR3 is CASSFRGPTNEKLFF. DNA for the CDR3: TGTGCCAGCAGCTTCCGCGGACCAACTAATGAAAAACTGTTTTTT.

Written as DNA, the CDR3 is TGCAGCGTCTCTGGACACACCTCTGCGAACTATGGCTACACCTTC. It codes for CSVSGHTSANYGYTF. The J gene is TRBJ1-2, the V gene TRBV29-1; perhaps TRBD1 as D (5 bases). Germline CDR1 SQVTM, CDR2 ANQGSEA. The ends were cut back, 6 bases at V and 2 bases at J, with 19 bases in the middle. The CDR3 is 15 residues long. Full variable domain (remainder filled in from reference TRBV29-1 and TRBJ1-2): SAVISQKPSRDICQRGTSLTIQCQVDSQVTMMFWYRQQPGQSLTLIATANQGSEATYESGFVIDKFPISRPNLTFSTLTVSNMSPEDSSIYLCSVSGHTSANYGYTFGSGTRLTVV.

The chain employs TRBV10-3 and TRBJ1-4, with D uncertain. Germline assignment: CDR1 ENHRY and CDR2 SYGVKD. Trimming shortened V by 4 bases and J by 2 bases, and 2 bases separated the two germline ends. This CDR3 spans 12 amino acids. CDR3 sequence: CAISGTNEKLFF. As DNA, the CDR3 is TGTGCCATCAGTGGCACTAATGAAAAACTGTTTTTT.

The rearrangement joins TRBV9 to TRBJ2-7; 10 bases agree with TRBD2. J lost 5 bases, V lost 2 bases, and 4 bases had no gene match. CDR3 length: 14 amino acids. Germline assignment: CDR1 SGDLS and CDR2 YYNGEE. The chain's CDR3 is CASSVSLAGDEQYF. The CDR3 nucleotides are TGTGCCAGCAGCGTCAGTCTAGCGGGAGACGAGCAGTACTTC.

The count of this clone is one. The genes are TRBV5-1 and TRBJ1-5, with a possible D match to TRBD1 (6 bases). CDR3 length: 15 amino acids. Looked up from germline, CDR1 is SGHRS and CDR2 is YFSETQ. With 4 bases removed from V and 2 bases from J, the gap between germline ends came to 13 bases. The CDR3 here is CASSPGTFRNQPQHF. The CDR3 region has the DNA TGCGCCAGCAGCCCGGGGACATTTCGCAATCAGCCCCAGCATTTT.

This chain connects TRBV7-9 to TRBJ2-2; D gene unclear. CDR3 length equals 18 residues. Trimming took off 4 bases at V and 4 bases at J, with 22 bases between the two ends. In germline, CDR1 is SEHNR, CDR2 FQNEAQ (reference sequence). CDR3 in DNA: TGTGCCAGCAGCTCCCGTCCGGGCCGTAGGTCGGCCACCGGGGAGCTGTTTTTT. Translated, it gives CASSSRPGRRSATGELFF.

The chain joins TRBV14 to TRBJ2-5; D is perhaps TRBD1 (5 bases). CDR3 length: 15 residues. V shed 0 bases and J shed 5 bases, with 13 bases lying between them. The germline V gene encodes CDR1 SGHDN and CDR2 FVKESK. The CDR3 spells CASSQDVGYRETQYF. The CDR3 nucleotides are TGTGCCAGCAGCCAAGATGTAGGCTACAGGGAGACCCAGTACTTC.

This clone appeared a single time. This chain links TRBV6-5 with TRBJ1-6; unclear D gene. Germline assignment: CDR1 MNHEY and CDR2 SVGAGI. The ends were cut back, 7 bases at V and 0 bases at J, with 10 bases in the middle. The CDR3 spans 15 residues. CDR3 sequence reads: CASIQRLSYNSPLHF. The CDR3 coding sequence is TGTGCCAGCATCCAACGGCTCTCCTATAATTCACCCCTCCACTTT.

V and J are TRBV9 and TRBJ2-2; no definite D call. This CDR3 is 14 amino acids long. V gave up 0 bases and J gave up 1 base, with 4 bases separating them. Germline lookup yields CDR1 SGDLS and CDR2 YYNGEE. DNA for the CDR3: TGTGCCAGCAGCGTAGATTGGAACACCGGGGAGCTGTTTTTT. It specifies CASSVDWNTGELFF.

This clone has just a few counts. The V and J genes are TRBV10-3 and TRBJ2-3, with TRBD2 matching 11 bases. Trimming at V came to 6 bases and at J to 1 base, leaving 3 bases not matched to a gene. CDR1 is ENHRY, CDR2 SYGVKD, per germline. This CDR3 has 15 residues. The CDR3 nucleotides are TGTGCCATCAGGGCGACTAGCGGGGGCACAGATACGCAGTATTTT. Encoded protein: CAIRATSGGTDTQYF.

This chain uses TRBV10-1 with TRBJ1-1, with 7 positions matching TRBD1. This CDR3 spans 15 amino acids. J was trimmed by 1 base and V by 6 bases; bases with no gene match: 8. Germline V gene data show CDR1 as WNHNN and CDR2 as SYGVQD (reference sequence). CDR3 sequence: CASSRGQVRNTEAFF. CDR3 in DNA: TGCGCCAGCAGCCGAGGACAGGTACGGAACACTGAAGCTTTCTTT.

The chain recombines TRBV9 with TRBJ2-1; 8 nucleotides line up with TRBD2. Germline CDR1 and CDR2: SGDLS and YYNGEE. The CDR3 consists of 16 residues. Trimming removed 3 bases from V and 5 bases from J; junction bases left unmatched: 10. CDR3 coding DNA: TGTGCCAGCAGCGCATTTATCGGGGGGGCGAACAATGAGCAGTTCTTC. It encodes CASSAFIGGANNEQFF.

This chain uses TRBV5-6 with TRBJ1-1; 7 bases are shared with TRBD1. CDR1 is SGHDT, CDR2 YYEEEE, per germline. J was trimmed by 11 bases and V by 0 bases; bases with no gene match: 7. This CDR3 region has 13 residues. The CDR3 nucleotides read TGTGCCAGCAGCTTGGAGGGGGCGAGTGAGGCTTTCTTT. Translated, it gives CASSLEGASEAFF.

This clone came up once. The chain uses TRBV18 and TRBJ1-1; 10 nucleotides line up with TRBD1. Germline CDR1 is KGHSH and CDR2 is LQKENI. V dropped 1 base and J dropped 4; count of bases not matched to a gene: 9. The CDR3 is 17 residues long. The CDR3: CASSPRTVGTGVTEAFF. The DNA of the CDR3 is TGTGCCAGCTCACCACGAACAGTAGGGACAGGGGTCACTGAAGCTTTCTTT.

The chain carries TRBV11-2 and TRBJ1-3; D ambiguous. The CDR3 runs 12 residues. Germline-derived CDR1 and CDR2 are SGHAT and FQNNGV. V lost 4 bases and J lost 3, with 4 bases in between. The CDR3 loop is CASSWGGNTIYF. The CDR3 coding sequence is TGTGCCAGCAGCTGGGGTGGAAACACCATATATTTT.

This clone is a singleton in its sample. The J gene is TRBJ1-4, the V gene TRBV18; D uncertain. Trimming stripped 6 bases from V and 0 bases from J, with 11 bases between. The CDR3 length is 15 residues. Germline values: CDR1 KGHSH, CDR2 LQKENI. The CDR3, as DNA: TGTGCCAGCTCCCTCTACAGCGCAACTAATGAAAAACTGTTTTTT. Amino acid sequence: CASSLYSATNEKLFF. Drawing the rest from reference TRBV18 and TRBJ1-4, the complete variable domain is NAGVMQNPRHLVRRRGQEARLRCSPMKGHSHVYWYRQLPEEGLKFMVYLQKENIIDESGMPKERFSAEFPKEGPSILRIQQVVRGDSAAYFCASSLYSATNEKLFFGSGTQLSVL.

This chain uses TRBV2 with TRBJ2-2, with D possibly being TRBD2 (6 bases). Looked up from germline, CDR1 is SNHLY and CDR2 is FYNNEI. The V end lost 7 bases, the J end lost 1 base, and 10 bases lay between the germline ends. This CDR3 region has 14 residues. DNA of the CDR3: TGTGCCAGCACCCAGGGAGGGAACACCGGGGAGCTGTTTTTT. This encodes CASTQGGNTGELFF.

The chain employs TRBV5-4 and TRBJ1-1; D unclear. The CDR3 extends over 12 amino acids. Trimming took 3 bases from V and 1 from J, leaving 4 bases between them. The germline V gene encodes CDR1 SGHNT and CDR2 YYREEE (reference sequence). CDR3 DNA: TGTGCCAGCAGCTGGGGGAACACTGAAGCTTTCTTT. Translation: CASSWGNTEAFF.

V gene TRBV5-4 combines with J gene TRBJ2-7; D ambiguous. V was pared by 2 bases and J by 3 bases, with 12 bases between. Germline CDR1 reads SGHNT; CDR2 reads YYREEE (reference sequence). The CDR3 consists of 14 residues. The CDR3, as DNA: TGTGCCAGCAGCTTTGATGGGCCGGACTACGAGCAGTACTTC. Its protein is CASSFDGPDYEQYF.

The chain couples TRBV7-2 to TRBJ2-2, with 9 bases fitting TRBD1. J lost 1 base, V lost 2 bases, and 2 bases had no gene match. Germline loops: CDR1 SGHTA, CDR2 FQGNSA. CDR3 length equals 16 residues. The CDR3: CASSLTGQGNTGELFF. The CDR3 region has the DNA TGTGCCAGCAGCTTAACGGGACAGGGGAACACCGGGGAGCTGTTTTTT.

This chain connects TRBV27 to TRBJ2-7; 7 bases line up with TRBD1. The V gene end was trimmed by 5 bases and the J gene end by 5 bases; junction bases not matched to a gene: 6. CDR1 is MNHEY and CDR2 is SMNVEV in the germline V gene (reference sequence). The CDR3 spans 13 residues. For the CDR3, the DNA is TGTGCCAGCAGTCTCGGGACAGAACACGAGCAGTACTTC. This translates into CASSLGTEHEQYF.

In its sample, this clone was seen a few times. J is TRBJ2-7 and V is TRBV6-5; D possibly matches TRBD1 or TRBD2 (5 bases each). V was pared by 4 bases and J by 6 bases, with 10 bases between. Looked up from germline, CDR1 is MNHEY and CDR2 is SVGAGI. The CDR3 sequence is 12 residues long. CDR3: CASSWPGAEQYF. Written as DNA, the CDR3 is TGTGCCAGCAGTTGGCCCGGGGCCGAGCAGTACTTC.

In DNA, the CDR3 is TGTGCCAGCAGTTACTCGCTTGGACAGGGGATCTACGAGCAGTACTTC. Translated, it gives CASSYSLGQGIYEQYF. The chain is built from TRBV6-5 and TRBJ2-7, with 9 bases matching TRBD1. Trimming cost V 0 bases and J 3 bases; bases outside gene matches: 6. Germline V gene lookup returns CDR1 MNHEY and CDR2 SVGAGI. The CDR3 has 16 amino acids.

The gene calls are TRBV27 and TRBJ2-5; possible D gene TRBD2, 6 bases. CDR1 MNHEY and CDR2 SMNVEV come from the germline V gene (reference sequence). This CDR3 spans 15 amino acids. Trimming removed 6 bases from V and 2 bases from J, with 16 bases in between. CDR3: CASRPTSSQQETQYF. Here the CDR3 DNA reads TGTGCCAGCAGACCTACTAGCAGCCAACAAGAGACCCAGTACTTC.